These 22 T cell receptor beta chains share one sample of origin, sequenced in a study of cytomegalovirus exposure and HLA in healthy donors. 13 Jbeta primers and 60 Vbeta primers were used for the PCR. Some clones are missing from TCRdb's copy, which holds only in-frame ones; the method was immunoSEQ multiplex PCR. The sample contains about 160,000 clones, about 71% of which appear only once. The sequenced sample consisted of PBMCs. These receptors all come from a woman in her forties in good health and CMV-seropositive.

The chain is built from TRBV7-8 and TRBJ1-1; D call uncertain. In germline, CDR1 is SGHVS, CDR2 FQNEAQ. This CDR3 comprises 13 residues. Deletions cut 1 base from V and 1 base from J, with 4 bases between. CDR3 nucleotide sequence: TGTGCCAGCAGCTTAGTCGGGAACACTGAAGCTTTCTTT. Its translation: CASSLVGNTEAFF.

The rearrangement uses TRBV28 and TRBJ1-1; maybe TRBD1 (5 bases). Germline V CDR1 and CDR2: MDHEN, SYDVKM. V was pared by 10 bases and J by 8 bases, with 20 bases between. The length of the CDR3 is 13 residues. CDR3 in DNA: TGTGCCACCCGGGGGGACCGCGACTTCGAAGCTTTCTTT. Its protein is CATRGDRDFEAFF. The whole variable domain, filled in from reference TRBV28 and TRBJ1-1, reads DVKVTQSSRYLVKRTGEKVFLECVQDMDHENMFWYRQDPGLGLRLIYFSYDVKMKEKGDIPEGYSVSREKKERFSLILESASTNQTSMYLCATRGDRDFEAFFGQGTRLTVV.

V gene TRBV13 combines with J gene TRBJ2-7, with 11 bases lining up with TRBD2. The germline gives CDR1 PRHDT, CDR2 FYEKMQ (reference sequence). The V and J ends lost 5 bases and 2 bases, in that order; junction bases with no gene match: 5. CDR3 size: 15 residues. The CDR3 coding sequence is TGTGCCAGCAGCCAACTACTAGCGGGGGCCTACGAGCAGTACTTC. Its translation: CASSQLLAGAYEQYF.

This clone was found a few times. The rearrangement joins TRBV6-1 to TRBJ1-6; D is undetermined. V was pared by 1 base and J by 3 bases, with 13 bases between. The CDR3 consists of 17 residues. Per the germline V gene, CDR1 is MNHNS and CDR2 is SASEGT. The CDR3 region is CASSEEWSSVYNSPLHF. The CDR3 DNA follows: TGTGCCAGCAGTGAAGAATGGAGTTCAGTCTATAATTCACCCCTCCACTTT.

V gene TRBV5-1 combines with J gene TRBJ2-7; TRBD1 agrees at 7 bases. CDR1 is SGHRS, CDR2 YFSETQ, per germline. The CDR3 contains 15 residues. With V trimmed by 4 bases and J by 1 base, 8 bases remained unmatched. The CDR3 DNA reads TGCGCCAGCAGCCCTCGACAGGGAAAGTCCTACGAGCAGTACTTC. Residues: CASSPRQGKSYEQYF.

The chain recombines TRBV19 with TRBJ1-2; D gene unclear. V was shortened by 5 bases and J by 5 bases, with 12 bases between the two germline ends. Per germline, CDR1 LNHDA and CDR2 SQIVND (reference sequence). This CDR3 has 13 residues. The CDR3 spells CASSSYGIYGYTF. The CDR3 coding sequence is TGTGCCAGTAGTTCCTACGGTATATATGGCTACACCTTC.

J is TRBJ2-3 and V is TRBV5-1; 7 bases are a match to TRBD1. After removal of 6 bases from V and 1 base from J, the junction contained 8 bases not matched to a gene. The CDR3 runs to 15 residues. Germline CDR1 and CDR2: SGHRS and YFSETQ. CDR3 DNA sequence: TGCGCCAGCATCTCGGGACAGATGGGCACAGATACGCAGTATTTT. This codes for CASISGQMGTDTQYF.

The chain combines TRBV7-2 with TRBJ2-5; D may be TRBD1 (7 bases). Germline V gene data show CDR1 as SGHTA and CDR2 as FQGNSA. V lost 3 bases and J lost 4, with 12 bases in between. This CDR3 has 14 amino acids. The CDR3 loop reads CASSLRGRGETQYF. CDR3 sequence (DNA): TGTGCCAGCAGCTTGAGGGGGCGGGGAGAGACCCAGTACTTC. Full variable domain (rest looked up from reference TRBV7-2 and TRBJ2-5): GAGVSQSPSNKVTEKGKDVELRCDPISGHTALYWYRQSLGQGLEFLIYFQGNSAPDKSGLPSDRFSAERTGGSVSTLTIQRTQQEDSAVYLCASSLRGRGETQYFGPGTRLLVL.

The chain has TRBV10-3 and TRBJ1-2; D unresolved. The V end was cut by 4 bases, the J end by 1 base, with 10 bases between. This CDR3 region has 14 residues. CDR1 and CDR2 (germline): ENHRY, SYGVKD. The CDR3 region has the DNA TGTGCCATCAGTGCACTGCAGGATAACTATGGCTACACCTTC. It is translated as CAISALQDNYGYTF.

Points on this clone: Other DNA sequences in this specimen translate into the identical CDR3. The V call is TRBV7-2, the J call TRBJ2-1; 7 nucleotides agree with TRBD2. Per the germline V gene, CDR1 is SGHTA and CDR2 is FQGNSA. CDR3 length equals 15 residues. After removal of 6 bases from V and 0 bases from J, the junction contained 5 bases not matched to a gene. In nucleotides, the CDR3 is TGTGCCAGCAGGCCTAGCGGAAGCTCCTACAATGAGCAGTTCTTC. Translation gives CASRPSGSSYNEQFF.

This chain joins TRBV29-1 and TRBJ1-3; D unclear. V lost 5 bases and J lost 2, with 7 bases in between. The CDR3 sequence is 12 residues long. Germline lookup yields CDR1 SQVTM and CDR2 ANQGSEA. DNA for the CDR3: TGCAGCGTTAGCCAAGCTGGAAACACCATATATTTT. This encodes CSVSQAGNTIYF. The complete variable domain, with remaining parts taken from reference TRBV29-1 and TRBJ1-3, reads SAVISQKPSRDICQRGTSLTIQCQVDSQVTMMFWYRQQPGQSLTLIATANQGSEATYESGFVIDKFPISRPNLTFSTLTVSNMSPEDSSIYLCSVSQAGNTIYFGEGSWLTVV.

Worth noting for this clone: Germline is not matched at one junction end, which may reflect a read error. V gene TRBV28 combines with J gene TRBJ1-5, with D possibly matching TRBD1 (6 bases). The CDR3 contains 15 residues. Germline values: CDR1 MDHEN, CDR2 SYDVKM. CDR3: CASSRGGGGNQPQNF. DNA of the CDR3: TGTGCCAGCAGCCGCGGGGGCGGCGGCAATCAGCCCCAGAATTTT.

This sequence joins TRBV7-2 and TRBJ1-4, with 8 bases lining up with TRBD1. Trimming took 5 bases from V and 5 from J; bases not matched to a gene: 4. Germline V gives CDR1 SGHTA, CDR2 FQGNSA. The CDR3 spans 14 residues. The CDR3 sequence is CASSVGQENEKLFF. CDR3 nucleotide sequence: TGTGCCAGCAGCGTGGGACAGGAAAATGAAAAACTGTTTTTT.

This clone was detected a few times. This chain joins TRBV5-1 and TRBJ2-3, with D unresolved. Trimming removed 0 bases at V and 6 bases at J, with 14 bases between. The CDR3 totals 15 residues. Germline V lookup: CDR1 SGHRS, CDR2 YFSETQ. The CDR3 region is CASSLGTLAQDTQYF. In nucleotides, the CDR3 is TGCGCCAGCAGCTTGGGTACACTGGCACAGGATACGCAGTATTTT.

The chain has TRBV7-9 and TRBJ1-1, with 8 bases matching TRBD1. V was pared by 5 bases and J by 1 base, with 3 bases of the junction left unmatched. The germline V gene has CDR1 SEHNR and CDR2 FQNEAQ (reference sequence). There are 14 residues in the CDR3. CDR3 loop: CASSTTGENTEAFF. In nucleotides, the CDR3 is TGTGCCAGCAGCACGACAGGGGAGAACACTGAAGCTTTCTTT.

The chain has TRBV29-1 and TRBJ1-2; D remains ambiguous. Germline CDR1 is SQVTM and CDR2 is ANQGSEA. The V and J ends lost 0 bases and 8 bases respectively, with 19 bases between them. The CDR3 is 15 residues long. The CDR3 nucleotides are TGCAGCGTTGAAGATCGCTCCAGGCCACTTAAGGGCTACACCTTC. Translation: CSVEDRSRPLKGYTF.

The chain combines TRBV28 with TRBJ2-7; TRBD1 aligns across 7 bases. The J segment lost 5 bases and the V segment lost 6 bases, leaving 7 bases of the junction unmatched. The CDR3 is made up of 13 amino acids. The germline V gene encodes CDR1 MDHEN and CDR2 SYDVKM. The CDR3 is CASRSTGSHEQYF. The CDR3 DNA reads TGTGCCAGCAGGTCGACAGGGTCCCACGAGCAGTACTTC.

The chain uses TRBV4-3 and TRBJ2-6; D is possibly TRBD1 (5 bases). Trimming removed 3 bases from V and 0 bases from J, with 12 bases in between. The CDR3 contains 17 residues. Germline loops: CDR1 LGHNA, CDR2 YSLEER. In DNA form, the CDR3 reads TGCGCCAGCAGCCACCCGACAGCCAACTCTGGGGCCAACGTCCTGACTTTC. This codes for CASSHPTANSGANVLTF.

This clone was recorded a few times. This chain connects TRBV11-2 to TRBJ1-1, with D unresolved. With 5 bases removed from V and 0 bases from J, the gap between germline ends came to 10 bases. This CDR3 spans 14 amino acids. Per germline, CDR1 SGHAT and CDR2 FQNNGV. The CDR3 sequence is CASSPAHMNTEAFF. The CDR3 DNA sequence: TGTGCCAGCAGCCCCGCACATATGAACACTGAAGCTTTCTTT. The variable domain in full, completed from reference TRBV11-2 and TRBJ1-1, reads EAGVAQSPRYKIIEKRQSVAFWCNPISGHATLYWYQQILGQGPKLLIQFQNNGVVDDSQLPKDRFSAERLKGVDSTLKIQPAKLEDSAVYLCASSPAHMNTEAFFGQGTRLTVV.

The sample holds a few counts of this clone. One end of the junction fails to match germline, which may point to a read error. Here the CDR3 reads CASSDIQGFDSPLNF. DNA of the CDR3: TGTGCCAGCAGTGATATACAGGGGTTCGATTCACCCCTCAACTTT. This chain joins TRBV25-1 and TRBJ1-6; 7 nucleotides line up with TRBD1. The CDR3 contains 15 residues. Germline V gene sequence: CDR1 MGHDK, CDR2 SYGVNS.

The rearrangement links TRBV18 to TRBJ2-1, with a tentative D call TRBD2 (5 bases). Trimming shortened V by 4 bases and J by 9 bases, and 10 bases separated the two germline ends. The germline V gene encodes CDR1 KGHSH and CDR2 LQKENI. CDR3 length equals 12 residues. The chain's CDR3 is CASSLERVEQFF. For the CDR3, the DNA is TGTGCCAGCTCACTAGAGAGGGTTGAGCAGTTCTTC.

Only one count was recorded for this clone. V gene TRBV4-2 combines with J gene TRBJ1-2, with TRBD1 identical over 11 bases. The germline V gene has CDR1 LGHNA and CDR2 YNFKEQ. V dropped 2 bases and J dropped 8; count of bases not matched to a gene: 4. The CDR3 runs 14 residues. CDR3 bases: TGTGCCAGCAGCCAATCGGACAGGGGGCAAGGCTACACCTTC. It is translated as CASSQSDRGQGYTF.